The entry below describes one T cell receptor beta chain. The junction does not match germline at one end; this may be a read error. The source of the sample is a study of tumor and adjacent non-tumor tissue in lung cancer. Study overall: Patients comprised about eleven adenocarcinoma, a couple of squamous cell carcinoma and 1 small cell lung cancer.

Three rounds of nested PCR, following a modified ARM-PCR protocol, produced the TCRbeta library. TCRdb independently ran MiXCR on the multiplex PCR reads; one entry per CDR3 protein. The profile covers more than 60,000 distinct CDR3 sequences, with approximately 73% appearing a single time and roughly 45% taken by the ten largest. This sample's RNA came from whole unsorted tissue. The normal lung tissue was taken more than 3 cm from the tumor edge. This clonotype was sampled from a man aged 55 to 70 with non-small cell lung cancer. Sequences were obtained from distant non-tumor lung tissue.

The CDR3 loop reads CAGSRADQETKYF. DNA of the CDR3: TGTGCCGGCAGCCGTGCAGACCAAGAGACCAAGTACTTC. The chain is built from TRBV14 and TRBJ2-5, with D hard to call. The CDR3 has 13 amino acids. Germline values: CDR1 SGHDN, CDR2 FVKESK.